These T cell receptor beta chains were read from a single sample in a study of cytomegalovirus exposure and HLA in healthy donors. Data came from immunoSEQ multiplex PCR; TCRdb stores just in-frame clones and leaves some out. Of roughly 100,000 clones in the sample, 12% were seen once. Sequencing was carried out using PBMCs. These receptors came from a man aged 40-49 years in good health and CMV-seropositive. The CDR3 runs from the conserved cysteine through the conserved F or W. The D gene is left open where the match is weak. Rows give clone size only sometimes, using once, few, many, or a class for an expanded clone.

D	J	size	V	DNA	CDR3
NA	TRBJ2-5	few	TRBV21-1	TGTGCCAGCAGCAAAGGTACAGTCCCACGGTACTTC	CASSKGTVPRYF
TRBD2	TRBJ2-3	few	TRBV6-5	TGTGCCAGCACTTCACTAGCGGGAATCACAGATACGCAGTATTTT	CASTSLAGITDTQYF
TRBD2	TRBJ2-2	NA	TRBV9	TGTGCCAGCAGCGTAGCTCAGGGAATAAGAGGGAGGGCCTACCCGAACACCGGGGAGCTGTTTTTT	CASSVAQGIRGRAYPNTGELFF
NA	TRBJ1-1	NA	TRBV7-2	TGTGCCAGCAGCTTAGCCGGTAGGGGCACTGAAGCTTTCTTT	CASSLAGRGTEAFF
TRBD1	TRBJ1-2	few	TRBV28	TGTGCCAGCAGTTGGGACAGGGCCCAACCTAACTATGGCTACACCTTC	CASSWDRAQPNYGYTF
NA	TRBJ1-1	NA	TRBV7-9	TGTGCCAGCAGCTTTATGGCCTCGGGGAACACTGAAGCTTTCTTT	CASSFMASGNTEAFF
TRBD2	TRBJ2-1	NA	TRBV5-5	TGTGCCAGCAGGCAACTAGCGGAAGAGGATGAGCAGTTCTTC	CASRQLAEEDEQFF
NA	TRBJ2-5	NA	TRBV7-9	TGTGCCAGCAGCGGGGGCGGGAGAATCGAAGAGGCCCAGTACTTC	CASSGGGRIEEAQYF
NA	TRBJ1-6	NA	TRBV18	TGTGCCAGCTCACCACGTGAGAGTTCACCCCTCCACTTT	CASSPRESSPLHF
NA	TRBJ2-5	NA	TRBV9	TGTGCCAGCAGCGTTAGGGGGGGGGCAGAGACCCAGTACTTC	CASSVRGGAETQYF
NA	TRBJ1-2	NA	TRBV6-5	TGTGCCAGCAGTTATGGGTGGGAGGGTGGCTACACCTTC	CASSYGWEGGYTF
TRBD2	TRBJ2-1	few	TRBV7-8	TGTGCCAGCAGCCCATCTAGCGGAATATCCTACAATGAGCAGTTCTTC	CASSPSSGISYNEQFF
NA	TRBJ1-1	NA	TRBV7-6	TGTGCCAGCAGCTTAAATCCCAGAAATACAATGAACACTGAAGCTTTCTTT	CASSLNPRNTMNTEAFF
TRBD2	TRBJ2-7	few	TRBV29-1	TGCAGCGTTGAAGCACGAGCGGGGGAGCAGTACTTC	CSVEARAGEQYF
NA	TRBJ1-2	NA	TRBV19	TGTGCCAGTAGTCCAACAGGGACGTACGGCTACACCTTC	CASSPTGTYGYTF
NA	TRBJ1-5	few	TRBV6-6	TGTGCCAGCAGTTACGTTTCGGCAGGGAATCAGCCCCAGCATTTT	CASSYVSAGNQPQHF
NA	TRBJ2-7	NA	TRBV2	TGTGCCAGCAGTGAAGGGGCGGGATGGATGTACGAGCAGTACTTC	CASSEGAGWMYEQYF
NA	TRBJ1-5	NA	TRBV7-2	TGTGCCAGCAGCTTCCAGGGCAATCAGCCCCAGCATTTT	CASSFQGNQPQHF
NA	TRBJ2-5	few	TRBV20-1	TGCAGTGGGCAGGGCCAAGAGACCCAGTACTTC	CSGQGQETQYF
TRBD1	TRBJ2-7	few	TRBV6-1	TGTGCCAGCAGTGAGTGGGACAGGGGAGCCTACGAGCAGTACTTC	CASSEWDRGAYEQYF
NA	TRBJ2-3	NA	TRBV11-2	TGTGCCAGCAGCTTAGATACCGGGGGAGACACGCAGTATTTT	CASSLDTGGDTQYF
TRBD1	TRBJ1-2	NA	TRBV19	TGTGCCAGTAGTGTTGACAGGGATAACGGCTACACCTTC	CASSVDRDNGYTF
TRBD2	TRBJ2-7	few	TRBV6-6	TGTGCCAGCAGTGGGCCTAGCGGGAGATACGAGCAGTACTTC	CASSGPSGRYEQYF
NA	TRBJ2-5	NA	TRBV6-5	TGTGCCAGCAGTTATACGGCAGGGCCCCAAGAGACCCAGTACTTC	CASSYTAGPQETQYF
NA	TRBJ1-3	few	TRBV10-2	TGCGCCAGCAGTGAGAAAAGGGGGTCGCGGGGAAACACCATATATTTT	CASSEKRGSRGNTIYF
TRBD2	TRBJ2-5	few	TRBV9	TGTGCCAGCAGCTTCAGGACTAGCGGGAGTGAGACCCAGTACTTC	CASSFRTSGSETQYF
TRBD1	TRBJ2-5	NA	TRBV7-3	TGTGCCAGCAGCCCCGGACAGGGTATAGAGACCCAGTACTTC	CASSPGQGIETQYF
NA	TRBJ2-2	NA	TRBV7-9	TGTGCCAGCAGCTTGGCCCCAGGTTCTTCCACCGGGGAGCTGTTTTTT	CASSLAPGSSTGELFF
TRBD1	TRBJ1-5	NA	TRBV11-2	TGTGCCAGCAGCACTAATTCCGGGACAGACGATCATAGCAATCAGCCCCAGCATTTT	CASSTNSGTDDHSNQPQHF
NA	TRBJ2-7	few	TRBV2	TGTGCCAGCCGCCCCCCGATGGCGGGAACCTACGAGCAGTACTTC	CASRPPMAGTYEQYF
TRBD1	TRBJ1-5	NA	TRBV7-8	TGTGCCAGCAGCTTTGACAGGGGACTGTATAGCAATCAGCCCCAGCATTTT	CASSFDRGLYSNQPQHF
NA	TRBJ2-3	few	TRBV5-1	TGCGCCAGCAGCAGACAACCGGGACTCGGCGAAGATACGCAGTATTTT	CASSRQPGLGEDTQYF
TRBD1	TRBJ1-2	NA	TRBV27	TGTGCCAGCAGTTTAAGGACAGGGGGCCTCTATGGCTACACCTTC	CASSLRTGGLYGYTF
NA	TRBJ2-7	few	TRBV18	TGTGCCAGCGCACCCGCGGGAAACTACGAGCAGTACTTC	CASAPAGNYEQYF
TRBD1	TRBJ2-2	few	TRBV14	TGTGCCAGCAGCCAAGTGACAGGGTTGGGGTCCGGGGAGCTGTTTTTT	CASSQVTGLGSGELFF
TRBD2	TRBJ2-7	NA	TRBV7-2	TGTGCCAGCAGCTTATCGGCGGGAGAGTACGAGCAGTACTTC	CASSLSAGEYEQYF
NA	TRBJ2-7	NA	TRBV6-5	TGTGCCAGCAGTGAAGGGGACACCTCCTACGAGCAGTACTTC	CASSEGDTSYEQYF
NA	TRBJ2-2	NA	TRBV4-2	TGTGCCAGCAGCCAAGGTGTCGGGAGGAACACCGGGGAGCTGTTTTTT	CASSQGVGRNTGELFF
TRBD1	TRBJ2-2	NA	TRBV4-1	TGCGCCAGCAGCACTAGGGGGCTACAAACCGGGGAGCTGTTTTTT	CASSTRGLQTGELFF
TRBD1	TRBJ1-4	few	TRBV27	TGTGCCAGCAGAGGTGGGACAGAGCCTAATGAAAAACTGTTTTTT	CASRGGTEPNEKLFF
NA	TRBJ2-1	few	TRBV2	TGTGCCAGCAGGGCTCTTTTGGGAGTTGATTCCTATGAGCAGTTCTTC	CASRALLGVDSYEQFF
TRBD2	TRBJ2-1	NA	TRBV5-1	TGCGCCAGCAGCTTAGAACTAGCGGGAGTACAGGAGCAGTTCTTC	CASSLELAGVQEQFF
NA	TRBJ2-2	few	TRBV18	TGTGCCAGCTCACCGCGAGACTGGACTCGCACAGACACCGGGGAGCTGTTTTTT	CASSPRDWTRTDTGELFF